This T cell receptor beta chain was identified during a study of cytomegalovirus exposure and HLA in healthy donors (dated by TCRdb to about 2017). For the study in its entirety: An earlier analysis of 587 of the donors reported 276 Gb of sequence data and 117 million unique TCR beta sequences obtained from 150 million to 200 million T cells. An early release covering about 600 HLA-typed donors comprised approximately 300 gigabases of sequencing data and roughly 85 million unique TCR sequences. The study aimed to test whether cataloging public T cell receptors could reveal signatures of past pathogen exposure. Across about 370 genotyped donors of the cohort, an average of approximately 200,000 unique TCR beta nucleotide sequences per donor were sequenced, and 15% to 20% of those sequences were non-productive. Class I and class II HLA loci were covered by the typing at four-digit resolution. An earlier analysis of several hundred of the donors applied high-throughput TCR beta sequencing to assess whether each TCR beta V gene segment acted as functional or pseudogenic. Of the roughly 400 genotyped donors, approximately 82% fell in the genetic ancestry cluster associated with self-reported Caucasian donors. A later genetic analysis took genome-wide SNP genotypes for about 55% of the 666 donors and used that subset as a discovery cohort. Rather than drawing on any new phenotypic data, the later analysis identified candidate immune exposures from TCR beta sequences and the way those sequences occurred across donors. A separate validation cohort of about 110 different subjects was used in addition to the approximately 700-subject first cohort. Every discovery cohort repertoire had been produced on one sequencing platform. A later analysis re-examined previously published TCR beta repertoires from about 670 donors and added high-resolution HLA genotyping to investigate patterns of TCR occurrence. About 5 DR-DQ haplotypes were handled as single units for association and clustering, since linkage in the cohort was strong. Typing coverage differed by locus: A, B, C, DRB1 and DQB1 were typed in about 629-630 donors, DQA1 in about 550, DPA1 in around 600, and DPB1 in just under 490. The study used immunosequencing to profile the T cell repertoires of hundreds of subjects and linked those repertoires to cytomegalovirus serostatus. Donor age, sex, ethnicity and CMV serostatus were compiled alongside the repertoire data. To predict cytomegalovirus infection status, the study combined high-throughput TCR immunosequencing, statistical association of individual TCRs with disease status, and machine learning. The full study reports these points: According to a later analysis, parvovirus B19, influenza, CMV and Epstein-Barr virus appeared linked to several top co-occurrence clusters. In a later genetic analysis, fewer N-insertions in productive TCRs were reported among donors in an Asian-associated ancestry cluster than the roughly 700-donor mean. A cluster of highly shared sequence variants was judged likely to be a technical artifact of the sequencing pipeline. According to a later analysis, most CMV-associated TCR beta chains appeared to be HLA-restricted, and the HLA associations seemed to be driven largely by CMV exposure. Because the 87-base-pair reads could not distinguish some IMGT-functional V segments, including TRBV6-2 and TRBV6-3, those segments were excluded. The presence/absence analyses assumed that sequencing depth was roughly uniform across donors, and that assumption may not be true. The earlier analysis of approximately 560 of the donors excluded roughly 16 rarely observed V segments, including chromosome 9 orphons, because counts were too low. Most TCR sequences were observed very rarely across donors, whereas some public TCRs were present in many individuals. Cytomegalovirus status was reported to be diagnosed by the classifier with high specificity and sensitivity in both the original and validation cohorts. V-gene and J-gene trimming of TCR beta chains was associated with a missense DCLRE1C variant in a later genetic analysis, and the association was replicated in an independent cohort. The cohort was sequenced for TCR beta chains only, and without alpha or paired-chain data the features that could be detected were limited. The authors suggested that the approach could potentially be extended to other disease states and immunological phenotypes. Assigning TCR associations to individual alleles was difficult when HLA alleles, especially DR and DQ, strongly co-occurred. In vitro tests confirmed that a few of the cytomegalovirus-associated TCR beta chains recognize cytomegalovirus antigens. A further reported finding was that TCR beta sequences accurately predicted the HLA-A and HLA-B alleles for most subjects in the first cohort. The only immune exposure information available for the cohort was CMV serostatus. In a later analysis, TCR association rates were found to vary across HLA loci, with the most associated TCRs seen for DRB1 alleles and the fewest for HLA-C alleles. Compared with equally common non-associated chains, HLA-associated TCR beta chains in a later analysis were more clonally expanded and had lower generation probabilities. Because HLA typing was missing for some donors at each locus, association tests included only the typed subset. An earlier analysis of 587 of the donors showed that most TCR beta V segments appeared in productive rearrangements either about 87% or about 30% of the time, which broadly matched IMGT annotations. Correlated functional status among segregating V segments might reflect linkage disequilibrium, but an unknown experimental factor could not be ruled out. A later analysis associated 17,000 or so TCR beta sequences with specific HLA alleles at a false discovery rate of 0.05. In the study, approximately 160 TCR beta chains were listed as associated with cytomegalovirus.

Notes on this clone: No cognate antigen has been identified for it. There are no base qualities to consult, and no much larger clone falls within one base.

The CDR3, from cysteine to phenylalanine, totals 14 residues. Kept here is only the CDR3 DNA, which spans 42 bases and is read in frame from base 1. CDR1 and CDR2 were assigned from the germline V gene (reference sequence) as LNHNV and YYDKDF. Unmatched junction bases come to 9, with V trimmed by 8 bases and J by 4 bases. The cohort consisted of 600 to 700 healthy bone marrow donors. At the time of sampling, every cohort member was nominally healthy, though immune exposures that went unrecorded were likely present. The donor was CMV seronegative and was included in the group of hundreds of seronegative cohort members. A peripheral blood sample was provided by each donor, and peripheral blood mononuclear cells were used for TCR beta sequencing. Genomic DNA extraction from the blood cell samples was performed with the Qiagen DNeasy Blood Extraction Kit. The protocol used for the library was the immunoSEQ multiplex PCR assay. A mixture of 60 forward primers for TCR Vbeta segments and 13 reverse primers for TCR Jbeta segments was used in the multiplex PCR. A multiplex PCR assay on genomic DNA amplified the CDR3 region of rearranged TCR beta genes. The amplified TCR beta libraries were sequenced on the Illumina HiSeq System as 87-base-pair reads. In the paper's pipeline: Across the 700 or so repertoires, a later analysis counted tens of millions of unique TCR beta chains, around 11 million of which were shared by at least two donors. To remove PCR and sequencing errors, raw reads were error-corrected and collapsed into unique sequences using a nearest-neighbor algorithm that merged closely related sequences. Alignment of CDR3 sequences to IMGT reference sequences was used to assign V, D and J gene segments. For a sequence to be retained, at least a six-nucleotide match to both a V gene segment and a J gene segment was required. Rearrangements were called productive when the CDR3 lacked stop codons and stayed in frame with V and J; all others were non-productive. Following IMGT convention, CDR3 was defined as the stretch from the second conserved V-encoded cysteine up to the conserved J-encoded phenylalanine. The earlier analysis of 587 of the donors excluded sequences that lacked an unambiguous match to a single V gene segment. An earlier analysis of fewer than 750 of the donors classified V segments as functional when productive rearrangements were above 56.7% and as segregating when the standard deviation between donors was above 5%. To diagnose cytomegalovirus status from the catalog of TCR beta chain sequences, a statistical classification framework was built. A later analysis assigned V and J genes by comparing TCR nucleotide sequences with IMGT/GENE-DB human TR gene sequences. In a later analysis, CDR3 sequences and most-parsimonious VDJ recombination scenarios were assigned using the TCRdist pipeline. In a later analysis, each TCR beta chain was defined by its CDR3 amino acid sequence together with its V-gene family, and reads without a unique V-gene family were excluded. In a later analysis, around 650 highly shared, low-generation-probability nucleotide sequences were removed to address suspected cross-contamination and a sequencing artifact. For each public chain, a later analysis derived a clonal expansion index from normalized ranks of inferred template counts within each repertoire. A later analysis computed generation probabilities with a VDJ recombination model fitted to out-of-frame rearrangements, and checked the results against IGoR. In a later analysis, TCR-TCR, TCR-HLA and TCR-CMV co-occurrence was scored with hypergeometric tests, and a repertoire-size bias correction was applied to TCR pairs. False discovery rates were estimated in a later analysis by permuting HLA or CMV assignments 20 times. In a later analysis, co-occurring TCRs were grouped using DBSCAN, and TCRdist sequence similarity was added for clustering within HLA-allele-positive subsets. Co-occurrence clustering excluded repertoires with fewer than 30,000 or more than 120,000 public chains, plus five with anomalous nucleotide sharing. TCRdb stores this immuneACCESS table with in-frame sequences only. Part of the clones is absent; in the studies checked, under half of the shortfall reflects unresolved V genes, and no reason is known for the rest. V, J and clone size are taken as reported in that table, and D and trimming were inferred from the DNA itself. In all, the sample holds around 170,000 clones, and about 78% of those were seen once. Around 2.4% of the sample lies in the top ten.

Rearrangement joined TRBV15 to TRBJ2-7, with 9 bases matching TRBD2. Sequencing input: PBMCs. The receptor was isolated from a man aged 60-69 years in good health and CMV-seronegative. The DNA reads TGTGCCACCTCCGTAAGCGGGAGGAGGTACGAGCAGTACTTC. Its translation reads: CATSVSGRRYEQYF.